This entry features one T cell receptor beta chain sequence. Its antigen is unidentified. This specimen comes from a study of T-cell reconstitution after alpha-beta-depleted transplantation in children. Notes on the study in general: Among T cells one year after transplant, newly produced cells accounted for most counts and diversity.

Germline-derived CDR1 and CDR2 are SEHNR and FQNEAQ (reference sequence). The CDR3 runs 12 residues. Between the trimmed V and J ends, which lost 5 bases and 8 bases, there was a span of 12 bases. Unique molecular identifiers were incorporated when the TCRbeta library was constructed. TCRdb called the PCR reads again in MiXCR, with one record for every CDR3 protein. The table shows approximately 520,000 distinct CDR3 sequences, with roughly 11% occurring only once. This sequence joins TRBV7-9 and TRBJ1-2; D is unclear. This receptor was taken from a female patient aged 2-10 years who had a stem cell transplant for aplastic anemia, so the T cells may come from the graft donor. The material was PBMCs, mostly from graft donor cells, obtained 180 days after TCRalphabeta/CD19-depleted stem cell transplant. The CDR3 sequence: CASSTDPLGYTF. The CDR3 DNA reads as TGTGCCAGCAGCACGGACCCCCTGGGCTACACCTTC.